Here is one T cell receptor beta chain with its context. The antigen is not known. V dropped 3 bases and J dropped 5 bases, with 8 bases sitting between them. The length of the CDR3 is 14 residues. In germline, CDR1 is MGHDK, CDR2 SYGVNS. This table comes from immunoSEQ multiplex PCR, and its TCRdb copy is limited to in-frame clones, with some not included. The table has about 27,000 clones, around 95% seen once; the top ten hold roughly 1.4%. This specimen belongs to a study of T cell clonotyping in hematopoietic cell transplantation. Whole-study results and caveats: Higher Inverse Simpson Index values in graft donor and pretransplant recipient predicted broader posttransplant TCR diversity. Pathologically expanded recipient clonotypes increased progressively from day 30 to day 180 as diversity fell. No sorting was done, leaving CD4 and CD8 contributions mixed.

This chain uses TRBV25-1 with TRBJ1-6; no clear D gene. The source of this sequence is a man aged 45 to 65 in good health. Some clones in this sample may be carry-over from other donors' samples. Sequenced sample: peripheral blood mononuclear cells. In DNA form, the CDR3 reads TGTGCCAGCAGTGACCGCCTCCATAATTCACCCCTCCACTTT. Translated, it gives CASSDRLHNSPLHF.